Following are 20 T cell receptor beta chains from one sample sequenced in a study of beta chain features in type 1 diabetes listed by TCRdb under 2018. The library came from the immunoSEQ multiplex PCR assay. All of the isolated RNA was reverse transcribed with the High Capacity cDNA Reverse Transcription Kit, so expressed TCRB transcripts were sequenced. This immuneACCESS table, as held by TCRdb, lists in-frame sequences with V and J called but not all clones. Of the missing ones, under half trace to an unresolved V gene in checked studies; the others have no known cause. The sample data list about 450,000 clones, and about an eighth of these were observed just once. Of the sample, 0.04% to 0.05% falls within the top ten clones. The sample consisted of naive CD4+ T cells from blood. This sample's cell subset or site label indicates: true naive CD4+ T cells. Receptors were obtained from a woman between 18 and 29 years old in good health.

This clone was detected a few times. The chain uses TRBV21-1 and TRBJ2-2; the table's TRBD1 call for D was not verified on the DNA. TRBV21-1 is designated a pseudogene. CDR3 length: 16 residues. This CDR3 is CASSSRDSTCTGELFF. CDR3 coding DNA: TGTGCCAGCAGCTCCCGGGACAGCACCTGCACCGGGGAGCTGTTTTTT.

The chain uses TRBV7-2 and TRBJ2-5; 9 bases map to TRBD1. This CDR3 region has 16 residues. V was pared by 5 bases and J by 5 bases, with 12 bases of the junction left unmatched. From germline, CDR1 is SGHTA and CDR2 FQGNSA. Written as DNA, the CDR3 is TGTGCCAGCAGCCCCGAACAGGGGGCTGGTTGGGAGACCCAGTACTTC. Translated: CASSPEQGAGWETQYF.

This chain links TRBV7-9 with TRBJ2-5; D may match TRBD1 or TRBD2 (5 bases each). The CDR3 loop spans 15 amino acids. Trimming stripped 3 bases from V and 0 bases from J, with 11 bases between. Per germline, CDR1 SEHNR and CDR2 FQNEAQ (reference sequence). As DNA, the CDR3 is TGTGCCAGCAGCTTCCCCCGGGGACACCAAGAGACCCAGTACTTC. This gives the protein CASSFPRGHQETQYF.

This clone was counted a few times. The rearrangement links TRBV18 to TRBJ2-6; D is ambiguous. The CDR3 has 15 amino acids. With 1 base removed from V and 2 bases from J, the gap between germline ends came to 6 bases. Germline V gives CDR1 KGHSH, CDR2 LQKENI. The CDR3 protein is CASSPQVTGANVLTF. CDR3 in DNA: TGTGCCAGCTCACCACAAGTCACTGGGGCCAACGTCCTGACTTTC.

The chain uses TRBV7-2 and TRBJ2-1, with D maybe TRBD2 (6 bases). Per germline, CDR1 SGHTA and CDR2 FQGNSA. Deletions cut 1 base from V and 13 bases from J, with 20 bases between. CDR3 length equals 15 residues. CDR3 DNA sequence: TGTGCCAGCAGCTTAGTGTTGGGGCGGGAACAGGCACAGTTCTTC. Amino acid sequence: CASSLVLGREQAQFF. Full variable domain (missing parts from reference TRBV7-2 and TRBJ2-1): GAGVSQSPSNKVTEKGKDVELRCDPISGHTALYWYRQSLGQGLEFLIYFQGNSAPDKSGLPSDRFSAERTGGSVSTLTIQRTQQEDSAVYLCASSLVLGREQAQFFGPGTRLTVL.

CDR3 in DNA: TGTGCCTGGAGTGGGGGACTGAGTGGCAATGAGCAGTTCTTC. Translated, it gives CAWSGGLSGNEQFF. The V call is TRBV30, the J call TRBJ2-1; tentative D call: TRBD2 (6 bases). Trimming shortened V by 1 base and J by 6 bases, and 13 bases separated the two germline ends. Germline V gene data show CDR1 as GTSNPN and CDR2 as SVGIG (reference sequence). CDR3 length: 14 amino acids.

The rearrangement joins TRBV4-1 to TRBJ2-5, with D possibly matching TRBD2 (6 bases). The germline CDR1 and CDR2 sequences are MGHRA and YSYEKL. With 0 bases removed from V and 1 base from J, the gap between germline ends came to 18 bases. CDR3 length equals 18 residues. CDR3 amino acids: CASSQDPQAGYGQETQYF. For the CDR3, the DNA is TGCGCCAGCAGCCAAGACCCCCAAGCGGGCTACGGCCAAGAGACCCAGTACTTC.

V usage is TRBV30 and J usage is TRBJ1-3; the D is unclear. Deletions cut 0 bases from V and 0 bases from J, with 15 bases between. Germline V gene data show CDR1 as GTSNPN and CDR2 as SVGIG (reference sequence). This CDR3 is built from 17 residues. In DNA, the CDR3 is TGTGCCTGGAGTGTTCTTGGTTTCAGGCCCTCTGGAAACACCATATATTTT. This encodes CAWSVLGFRPSGNTIYF.

The CDR3 DNA follows: TGTGCCAGCAGTTACGAGCGTCAGGGGCGACTGTTTTTT. Translation gives CASSYERQGRLFF. V and J are TRBV6-5 and TRBJ1-4; the D gene is possibly TRBD1 (6 bases). Germline CDR1 is MNHEY and CDR2 is SVGAGI. Trimming removed 2 bases at V and 13 bases at J, with 14 bases between. This CDR3 is 13 amino acids long.

The V gene is TRBV6-6, the J gene TRBJ2-7; 9 bases fit TRBD1. This CDR3 region has 14 residues. Per the germline V gene, CDR1 is MNHNY and CDR2 is SVGAGI (reference sequence). Trimming removed 6 bases from V and 1 base from J; junction bases left unmatched: 4. The CDR3 sequence is CASRGQGVSYEQYV. The CDR3 coding sequence is TGTGCCAGCAGGGGACAGGGAGTATCCTACGAGCAGTACGTC.

The chain uses TRBV29-1 and TRBJ1-1; no reliable D call. Per the germline V gene, CDR1 is SQVTM and CDR2 is ANQGSEA. Trimming pared 6 bases from V and 2 bases from J, leaving 16 bases between. The CDR3 runs 14 residues. CDR3 region: CSVRVERVNTEAFF. For the CDR3, the DNA is TGCAGCGTCCGCGTGGAGAGGGTCAACACTGAAGCTTTCTTT.

A few counts support this clone. The gene calls are TRBV2 and TRBJ2-1; D is perhaps TRBD1 (6 bases). This CDR3 is built from 15 residues. V lost 6 bases and J 8 bases, leaving 20 bases between the germline ends. Per the germline V gene, CDR1 is SNHLY and CDR2 is FYNNEI. The CDR3 sequence: CASSSGTNFRDEQFF. CDR3 sequence (DNA): TGTGCCAGCAGCTCCGGGACAAACTTCCGCGATGAGCAGTTCTTC.

The chain uses TRBV15 and TRBJ1-5; D is unclear. From germline, CDR1 is LNHNV and CDR2 YYDKDF (reference sequence). V was clipped by 5 bases and J by 6 bases, with 17 bases between them. This CDR3 is built from 15 residues. DNA of the CDR3: TGTGCCACCAGCGTGCATGGCGGGGAAGGTCAGCCCCAGCATTTT. Protein: CATSVHGGEGQPQHF.

This clone was seen more than once but under ten times. V is TRBV7-9 and J is TRBJ2-7; D unresolved. The V and J ends lost 2 bases and 0 bases respectively, with 14 bases between them. This CDR3 comprises 16 residues. Per germline, CDR1 SEHNR and CDR2 FQNEAQ (reference sequence). This CDR3 reads CASSLTREVSSYEQYF. CDR3 nucleotide sequence: TGTGCCAGCAGCTTAACGAGAGAAGTCAGCTCCTACGAGCAGTACTTC.

V is TRBV13 and J is TRBJ1-2, with 11 bases identical to TRBD1. Trimming removed 0 bases from V and 2 bases from J; junction bases left unmatched: 8. Germline lookup yields CDR1 PRHDT and CDR2 FYEKMQ (reference sequence). The CDR3 runs to 18 residues. Written as DNA, the CDR3 is TGTGCCAGCAGCTTAGGGTCTGGGGACAGGGGGTTCAACTATGGCTACACCTTC. Its protein is CASSLGSGDRGFNYGYTF.

This clone showed up just a few times. This chain uses TRBV7-7 with TRBJ2-6; D call uncertain. This CDR3 comprises 16 residues. Germline CDR1 SSHAT, CDR2 FNYEAQ (reference sequence). CDR3 coding DNA: TGTGCTATTCCTTTACCCCGGAGCTCTGGGGCCAACGTCCTGACTTTC. Translated: CAIPLPRSSGANVLTF.

This clone was seen only a few times. This chain links TRBV5-4 with TRBJ2-3; D is uncertain. The CDR3 runs to 15 residues. Germline CDR1 SGHNT, CDR2 YYREEE (reference sequence). Trimming removed 4 bases from V and 3 bases from J, with 15 bases in between. CDR3 protein: CASSRNPHGTDTQYF. CDR3 bases: TGTGCCAGCAGCCGTAACCCTCATGGAACAGATACGCAGTATTTT. The full variable domain, its missing parts supplied by reference TRBV5-4 and TRBJ2-3, is ETGVTQSPTHLIKTRGQQVTLRCSSQSGHNTVSWYQQALGQGPQFIFQYYREEENGRGNFPPRFSGLQFPNYSSELNVNALELDDSALYLCASSRNPHGTDTQYFGPGTRLTVL.

V gene TRBV5-1 combines with J gene TRBJ2-7; weak D call: TRBD1 (5 bases). Germline CDR1 and CDR2: SGHRS and YFSETQ. Trimming stripped 0 bases from V and 0 bases from J, with 13 bases between. The length of the CDR3 is 16 residues. CDR3 DNA: TGCGCCAGCAGCTTGGCCACAGGTAGGAGCTCCTACGAGCAGTACTTC. Protein product: CASSLATGRSSYEQYF.

Only a few counts were recorded for this clone. The chain carries TRBV7-2 and TRBJ1-6, with TRBD1 identical over 8 bases. J gave up 1 base and V 5 bases, and 7 bases lay outside the gene matches. The germline gives CDR1 SGHTA, CDR2 FQGNSA. CDR3 length: 17 residues. The DNA for the CDR3 is TGTGCCAGCAGCGGACAGGGTTTTAGTTCCTATAATTCACCCCTCCACTTT. Translated: CASSGQGFSSYNSPLHF.

This clone was picked up a small number of times. The chain has TRBV25-1 and TRBJ1-2; 7 bases fit TRBD1. The CDR3 sequence is 12 residues long. V was pared by 6 bases and J by 8 bases, with 6 bases of the junction left unmatched. Germline V CDR1 and CDR2: MGHDK, SYGVNS. Here the CDR3 DNA reads TGTGCCAGCAGAACGACAGGGCGCGGCTACACCTTC. Amino acids: CASRTTGRGYTF.